This T cell receptor beta chain was retrieved from a study of shared clonotypes between healthy human individuals. The CDR3 has 15 amino acids. V dropped 3 bases and J dropped 8; count of bases not matched to a gene: 11. Looked up from germline, CDR1 is MNHNS and CDR2 is SASEGT. Repertoires were generated with immunoSEQ multiplex PCR, while TCRdb's copy carries only in-frame clones and drops some. This sample has some 2.1 million clones, with 85% to 95% found just once. This clone was seen a single time. The sequence was collected from a man between 18 and 29 years old in good health. Sequenced material: naive CD4+ T cells sorted from blood. Subset described: CD45RA+ positively selected. This sequence joins TRBV6-1 and TRBJ1-2, with 8 bases fitting TRBD1. This CDR3 is CASSDRVAGGSGYTF. The CDR3 DNA reads TGTGCCAGCAGTGATCGGGTGGCAGGGGGCAGCGGCTACACCTTC.